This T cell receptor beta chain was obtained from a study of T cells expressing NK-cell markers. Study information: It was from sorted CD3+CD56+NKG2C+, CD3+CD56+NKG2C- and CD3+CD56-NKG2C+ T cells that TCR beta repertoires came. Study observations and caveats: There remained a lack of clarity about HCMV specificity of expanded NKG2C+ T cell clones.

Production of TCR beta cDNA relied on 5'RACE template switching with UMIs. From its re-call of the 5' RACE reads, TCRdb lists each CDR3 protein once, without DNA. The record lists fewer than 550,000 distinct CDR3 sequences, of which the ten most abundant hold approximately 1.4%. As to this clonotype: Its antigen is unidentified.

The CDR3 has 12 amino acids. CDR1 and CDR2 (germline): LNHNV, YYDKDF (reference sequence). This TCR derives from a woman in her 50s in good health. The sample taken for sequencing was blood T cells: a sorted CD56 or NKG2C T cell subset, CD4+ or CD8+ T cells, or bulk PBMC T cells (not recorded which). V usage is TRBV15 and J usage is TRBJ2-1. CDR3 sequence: CATSRVGNEQFF.